The TCR beta chain described here comes from a study of cytomegalovirus exposure and HLA in healthy donors. Study outcomes and limitations: Analysis performed later showed TCR beta chains linked to HLA being more clonally expanded than equally common others.

In the PCR, 60 Vbeta and 13 Jbeta primers were used. Repertoires were generated with immunoSEQ multiplex PCR, while TCRdb's copy carries only in-frame clones and drops some. In all, the sample yields under 200,000 clones. Of note for this clone: Its antigen remains unidentified.

All the people who gave samples were healthy bone marrow donors. Donors had nominal health at sampling but likely had unrecorded immune exposures. Sequencing was carried out using PBMCs. This sequence was found in a woman younger than 35 in good health and CMV-seropositive.

CDR3 in DNA: TGTGCCAGCAGCCCTGGGACAGGCGAGAGCTCTGGGGCCAACGTCCTGACTTTC. Protein sequence: CASSPGTGESSGANVLTF. This sequence joins TRBV7-9 and TRBJ2-6; 8 nucleotides align to TRBD1. V trimming: 5 bases; J trimming: 0 bases; junction bases outside the gene matches: 9. Germline-derived CDR1 and CDR2 are SEHNR and FQNEAQ (reference sequence). The CDR3 totals 18 residues.